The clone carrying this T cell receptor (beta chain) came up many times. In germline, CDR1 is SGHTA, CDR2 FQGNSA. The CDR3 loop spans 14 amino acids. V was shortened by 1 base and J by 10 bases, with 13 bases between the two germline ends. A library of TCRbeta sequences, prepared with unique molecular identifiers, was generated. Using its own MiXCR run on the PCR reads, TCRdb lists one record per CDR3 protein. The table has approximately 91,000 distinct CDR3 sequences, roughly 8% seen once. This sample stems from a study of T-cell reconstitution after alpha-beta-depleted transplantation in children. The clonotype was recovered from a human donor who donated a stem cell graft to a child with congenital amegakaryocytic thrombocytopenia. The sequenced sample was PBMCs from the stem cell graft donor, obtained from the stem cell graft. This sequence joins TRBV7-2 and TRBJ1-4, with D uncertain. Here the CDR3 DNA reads TGTGCCAGCAGCTTAGACTTTGGCGTCGGAAAACTGTTTTTT. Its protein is CASSLDFGVGKLFF.